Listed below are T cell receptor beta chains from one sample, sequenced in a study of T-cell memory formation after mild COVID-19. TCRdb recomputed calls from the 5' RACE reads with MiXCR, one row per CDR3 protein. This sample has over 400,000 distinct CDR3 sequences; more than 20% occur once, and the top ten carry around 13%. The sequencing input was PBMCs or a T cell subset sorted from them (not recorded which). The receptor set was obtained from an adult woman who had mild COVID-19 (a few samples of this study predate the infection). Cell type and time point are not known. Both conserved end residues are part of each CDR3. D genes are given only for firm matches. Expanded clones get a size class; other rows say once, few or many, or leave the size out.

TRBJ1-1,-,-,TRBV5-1,CASSLEGQIMNTEAFF,TGCGCCAGCAGCTTGGAGGGACAAATCATGAACACTGAAGCTTTCTTT
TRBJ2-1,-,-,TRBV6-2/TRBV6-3,CAVLDSYNEQFF,TGTGCCGTTCTAGACAGCTACAATGAGCAGTTCTTC
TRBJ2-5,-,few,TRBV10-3,CAISDWTDSQETQYF,TGTGCCATCAGTGATTGGACGGACAGCCAAGAGACCCAGTACTTC
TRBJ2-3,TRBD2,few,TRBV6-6,CASSWRLASTDTQYF,TGTGCCAGCAGCTGGAGACTAGCCAGCACAGATACGCAGTATTTT
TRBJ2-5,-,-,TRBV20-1,CSARAPGRQETQYF,TGCAGTGCTAGGGCGCCTGGGCGCCAAGAGACCCAGTACTTC
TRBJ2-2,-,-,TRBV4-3,CASSQDYGTSNTGELFF,TGCGCCAGCAGCCAAGATTATGGGACATCGAACACCGGGGAGCTGTTTTTT
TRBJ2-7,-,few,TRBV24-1,CATSETTGTGGYEQYF,TGTGCCACCAGTGAGACGACAGGGACCGGGGGTTACGAGCAGTACTTC
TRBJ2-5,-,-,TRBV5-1,CASSGPGRRETQYF,TGCGCCAGCAGCGGACCGGGGCGGCGGGAGACCCAGTACTTC
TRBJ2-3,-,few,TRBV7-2,CASSLNSDTQYF,TGTGCCAGCAGCCTAAACAGCGATACGCAGTATTTT
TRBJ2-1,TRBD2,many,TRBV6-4,CASSGLAGSWEQFF,TGTGCCAGCTCGGGACTAGCGGGATCATGGGAGCAGTTCTTC
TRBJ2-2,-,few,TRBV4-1,CASSQEAGYPGELFF,TGCGCCAGCAGCCAAGAGGCGGGATATCCCGGGGAGCTGTTTTTT
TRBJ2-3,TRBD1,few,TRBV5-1,CASSLDVTGVITDTQYF,TGCGCCAGCAGCTTGGACGTGACAGGGGTTATTACAGATACGCAGTATTTT
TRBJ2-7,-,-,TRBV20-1,CSASGGTYEQYF,TGCAGTGCTAGCGGCGGGACCTACGAGCAGTACTTC
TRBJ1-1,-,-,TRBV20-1,CSAYKSGDPTEAFF,TGCAGTGCCTATAAGAGCGGGGACCCCACTGAAGCTTTCTTT
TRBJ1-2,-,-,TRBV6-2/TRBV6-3,CASEGEGYTF,TGTGCCAGCGAGGGGGAAGGCTACACCTTC
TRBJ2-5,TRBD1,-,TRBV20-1,CSARQGAETQYF,TGCAGTGCTAGACAGGGGGCGGAGACCCAGTACTTC
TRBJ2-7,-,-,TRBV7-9,CASRAGDSYEQYF,TGTGCCAGCAGGGCTGGGGACTCCTACGAGCAGTACTTC
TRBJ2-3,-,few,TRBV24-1,CATSDPPGAQYF,TGTGCCACCAGTGATCCTCCAGGGGCGCAGTATTTT
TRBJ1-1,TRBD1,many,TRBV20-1,CSARRQGAVNTEAFF,TGCAGTGCGCGGCGGCAGGGGGCAGTGAACACTGAAGCTTTCTTT
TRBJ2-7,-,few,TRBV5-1,CASSLAGNREAYEQYF,TGCGCCAGCAGCTTGGCCGGCAATCGGGAAGCCTACGAGCAGTACTTC
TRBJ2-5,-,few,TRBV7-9,CASSLQDSQETQYF,TGTGCCAGCAGCTTGCAGGACAGCCAAGAGACCCAGTACTTC
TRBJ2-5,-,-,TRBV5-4,CASSQLIWGRGQETQYF,TGTGCCAGCAGCCAACTTATTTGGGGGCGAGGGCAAGAGACCCAGTACTTC